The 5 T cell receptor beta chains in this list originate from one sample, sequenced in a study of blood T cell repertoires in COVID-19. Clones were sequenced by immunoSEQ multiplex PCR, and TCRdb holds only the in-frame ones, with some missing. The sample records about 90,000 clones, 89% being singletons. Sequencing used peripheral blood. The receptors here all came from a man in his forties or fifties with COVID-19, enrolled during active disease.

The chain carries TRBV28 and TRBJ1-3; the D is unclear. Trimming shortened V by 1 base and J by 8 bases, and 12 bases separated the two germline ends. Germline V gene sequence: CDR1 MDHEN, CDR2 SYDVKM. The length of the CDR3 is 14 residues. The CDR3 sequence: CASSLLGLGDTIYF. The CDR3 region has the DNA TGTGCCAGCAGTTTATTAGGGTTGGGAGACACCATATATTTT.

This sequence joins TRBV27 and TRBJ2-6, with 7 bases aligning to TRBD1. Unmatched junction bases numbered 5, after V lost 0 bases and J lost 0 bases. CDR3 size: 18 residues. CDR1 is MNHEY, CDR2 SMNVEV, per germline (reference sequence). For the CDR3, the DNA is TGTGCCAGCAGTTTATCGACAGGGATAAGCTCTGGGGCCAACGTCCTGACTTTC. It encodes CASSLSTGISSGANVLTF.

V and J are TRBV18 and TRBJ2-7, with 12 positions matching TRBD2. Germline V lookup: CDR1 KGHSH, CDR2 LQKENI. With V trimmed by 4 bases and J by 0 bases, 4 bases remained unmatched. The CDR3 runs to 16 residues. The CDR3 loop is CASSLTSGRSSYEQYF. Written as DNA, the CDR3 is TGTGCCAGCTCACTGACTAGCGGGAGAAGCTCCTACGAGCAGTACTTC.

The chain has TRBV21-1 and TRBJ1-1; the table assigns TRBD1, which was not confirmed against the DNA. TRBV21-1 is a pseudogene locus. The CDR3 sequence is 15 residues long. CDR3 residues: CASSKADRGPAEAFF. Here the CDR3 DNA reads TGTGCCAGCAGCAAAGCGGACAGGGGGCCCGCTGAAGCTTTCTTT.

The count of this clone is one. The DNA of the CDR3 is TGTGCTAGTGGAGCCGGGCCAGGGGAGACCCAGTACTTC. Protein sequence: CASGAGPGETQYF. The V and J genes are TRBV12-5 and TRBJ2-5, with D perhaps matching TRBD1 (5 bases). CDR1 and CDR2 from the germline V gene are LGHNT and FRNRAP. The CDR3 is 13 amino acids. Trimming left V 6 bases short and J 5 bases short, with 13 bases between.